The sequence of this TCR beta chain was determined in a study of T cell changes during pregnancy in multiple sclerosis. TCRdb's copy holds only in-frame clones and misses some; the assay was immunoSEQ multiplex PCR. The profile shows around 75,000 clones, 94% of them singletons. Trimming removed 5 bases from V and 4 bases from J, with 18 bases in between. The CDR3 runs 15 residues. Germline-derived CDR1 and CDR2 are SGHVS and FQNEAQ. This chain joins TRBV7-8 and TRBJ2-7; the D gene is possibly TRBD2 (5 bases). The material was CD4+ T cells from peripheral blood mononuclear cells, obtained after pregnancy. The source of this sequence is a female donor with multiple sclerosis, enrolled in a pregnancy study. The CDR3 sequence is CASSPEDDRGYEQYF. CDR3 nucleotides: TGTGCCAGCAGCCCGGAGGATGATCGGGGTTACGAGCAGTACTTC.